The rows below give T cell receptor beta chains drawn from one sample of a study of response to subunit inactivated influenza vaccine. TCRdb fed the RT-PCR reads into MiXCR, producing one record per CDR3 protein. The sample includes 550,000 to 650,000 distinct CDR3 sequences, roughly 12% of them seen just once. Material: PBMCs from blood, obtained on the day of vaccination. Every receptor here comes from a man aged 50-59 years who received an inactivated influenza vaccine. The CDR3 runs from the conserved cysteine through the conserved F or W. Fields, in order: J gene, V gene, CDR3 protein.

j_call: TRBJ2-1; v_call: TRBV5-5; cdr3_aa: CASSWAPDREQFF
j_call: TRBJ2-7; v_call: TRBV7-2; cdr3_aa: CASSLETGGYEQYF
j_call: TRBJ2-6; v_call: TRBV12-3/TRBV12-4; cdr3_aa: CASTPLAGEFSGANVLTF
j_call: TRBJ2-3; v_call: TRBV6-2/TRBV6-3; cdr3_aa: CASSGAGADTQYF
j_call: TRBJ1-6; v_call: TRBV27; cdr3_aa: CASSFTPYNSPLHF
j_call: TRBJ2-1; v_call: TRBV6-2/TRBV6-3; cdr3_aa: CASSSGVGGTEQFF
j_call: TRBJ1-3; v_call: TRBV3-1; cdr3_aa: CASSHKQGSNTIYF
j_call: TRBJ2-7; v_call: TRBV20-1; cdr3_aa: CSARPLAVPYEQYF
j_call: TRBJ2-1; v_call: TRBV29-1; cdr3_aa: CSVEAISGSRSEQFF
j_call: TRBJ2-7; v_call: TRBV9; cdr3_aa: CASSVDGGALAGALGEQYF
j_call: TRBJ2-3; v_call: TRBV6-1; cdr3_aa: CASSLGGSGTDTQYF
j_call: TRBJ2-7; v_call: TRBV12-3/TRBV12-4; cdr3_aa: CASSLSELYEQYF
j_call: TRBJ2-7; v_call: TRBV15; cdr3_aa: CATSRDRTPTYEQYF
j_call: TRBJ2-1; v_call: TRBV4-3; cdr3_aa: CASSQSSGGIYNEQFF
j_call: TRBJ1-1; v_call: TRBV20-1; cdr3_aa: CSAPGEGNTEAFF
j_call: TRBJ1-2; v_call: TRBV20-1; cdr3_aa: CSAEGTRDGYTF
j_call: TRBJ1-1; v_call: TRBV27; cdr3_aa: CASSPRTRGSGTEAFF
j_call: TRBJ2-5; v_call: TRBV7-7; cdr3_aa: CASSPDGPETQYF
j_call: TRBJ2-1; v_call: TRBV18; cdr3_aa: CASSPPGRGHSYNEQFF
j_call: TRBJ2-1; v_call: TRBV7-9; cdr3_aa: CASSAVGQGRFF
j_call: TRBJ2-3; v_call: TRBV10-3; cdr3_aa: CAISGGDTQYF
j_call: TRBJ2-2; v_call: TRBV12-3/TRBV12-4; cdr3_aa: CASINGTGNTGELFF
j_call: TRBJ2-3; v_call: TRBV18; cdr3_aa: CASSPMNRGPRTDTQYF
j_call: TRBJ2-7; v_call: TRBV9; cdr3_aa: CASSVSPKTYEQYF
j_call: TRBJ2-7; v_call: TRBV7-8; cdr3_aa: CASSSPFGGRGYEQYF
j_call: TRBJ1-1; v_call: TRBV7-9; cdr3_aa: CASSRQGPYTEAFF
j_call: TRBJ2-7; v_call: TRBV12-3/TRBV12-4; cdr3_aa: CASSKGGGARPEQYF